A selection of T cell receptor beta chains follows, all from one sample in a study of cytomegalovirus exposure and HLA in healthy donors. Clones were read by immunoSEQ multiplex PCR, and TCRdb kept only the in-frame ones, dropping some. This sample has about 190,000 clones, with about 81% found just once. Sequenced: PBMCs. These receptors all come from a man aged 18 to 35 in good health and CMV-seronegative. The CDR3 runs from the conserved cysteine through the conserved F or W. D genes are given only for firm matches. The listing skips clone size in some rows; elsewhere it reads once, few, many or a size class.

TRBV7-2	TRBJ1-4	NA	NA	TGTGCCAGCAGCCTCACAGCCTCTAATGAAAAACTGTTTTTT	CASSLTASNEKLFF
TRBV19	TRBJ2-3	NA	few	TGTGCCAGTAGTAAGGCAGGAGGGGGCACAGATACGCAGTATTTT	CASSKAGGGTDTQYF
TRBV5-5	TRBJ1-2	TRBD1	NA	TGTGCCAGCACCCCGACAGGGAGTTTAAACTATGGCTACACCTTC	CASTPTGSLNYGYTF
TRBV28	TRBJ2-7	TRBD2	NA	TGTGCCAGCAGTTTTCTAGCGGGAGAACCCTACGAGCAGTACTTC	CASSFLAGEPYEQYF
TRBV29-1	TRBJ1-2	NA	NA	TGCAGCGTTAACGCAGCTAACTATGGCTACACCTTC	CSVNAANYGYTF
TRBV7-2	TRBJ2-1	NA	NA	TGTGCCAGCAGCAGACTAGTACGCAATGAGCAGTTCTTC	CASSRLVRNEQFF
TRBV5-4	TRBJ2-6	NA	few	TGTGCCAGCAGCCATCGAAGACAGAGCTCTGGGGCCAACGTCCTGACTTTC	CASSHRRQSSGANVLTF
TRBV10-2	TRBJ2-2	NA	once	TGCGCCAGCAGTGAGGCAGGGTACACCGGGGAGCTGTTTTTT	CASSEAGYTGELFF
TRBV2	TRBJ2-7	TRBD2	NA	TGTGCCAGTTTAGCGGGTAGTTCCTACGAGCAGTACTTC	CASLAGSSYEQYF
TRBV29-1	TRBJ2-7	NA	NA	TGCAGCGCCGCAGAGACAGGCCGCTCCTACGAGCAGTACTTC	CSAAETGRSYEQYF
TRBV7-9	TRBJ1-4	NA	NA	TGTGCCAGCAGCACAATGCACCTCTTTGAAAAACTGTTTTTT	CASSTMHLFEKLFF
TRBV5-1	TRBJ2-3	TRBD1	NA	TGCGCCAGCAGCCCCAGAACAGGGGGCCCCACAGATACGCAGTATTTT	CASSPRTGGPTDTQYF
TRBV6-5	TRBJ1-4	TRBD1	NA	TGTGCCAGCAGTTATAGCGACAGGGATCGGGAAAAACTGTTTTTT	CASSYSDRDREKLFF
TRBV10-3	TRBJ2-1	TRBD2	NA	TGTGCCATCAGGGACAACGGGCGGGAGCAAGGTCCCTCGGGCTACAATGAGCAGTTCTTC	CAIRDNGREQGPSGYNEQFF
TRBV7-9	TRBJ2-3	TRBD2	NA	TGTGCCAGCAGCCCGAAGACTAGCGGGACCTATACGCAGTATTTT	CASSPKTSGTYTQYF
TRBV19	TRBJ2-2	TRBD2	few	TGTGCCAGTAGTATTCGGGGGGGAGACACCGGGGAGCTGTTTTTT	CASSIRGGDTGELFF
TRBV6-6	TRBJ1-2	TRBD1	NA	TGTGCCAGCAGTGCTACCGGGACAGCCTATGGCTACACCTTC	CASSATGTAYGYTF